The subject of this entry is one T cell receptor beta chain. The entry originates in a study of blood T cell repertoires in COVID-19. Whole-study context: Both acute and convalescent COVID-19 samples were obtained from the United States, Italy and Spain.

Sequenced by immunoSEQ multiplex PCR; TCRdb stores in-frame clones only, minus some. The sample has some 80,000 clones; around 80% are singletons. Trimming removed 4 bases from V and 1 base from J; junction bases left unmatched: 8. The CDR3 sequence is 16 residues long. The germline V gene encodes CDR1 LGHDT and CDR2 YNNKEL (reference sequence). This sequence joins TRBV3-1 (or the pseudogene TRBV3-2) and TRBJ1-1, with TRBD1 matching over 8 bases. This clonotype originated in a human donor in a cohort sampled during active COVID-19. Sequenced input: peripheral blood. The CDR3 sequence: CASSRRDRTTNTEAFF. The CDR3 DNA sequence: TGTGCCAGCAGCCGACGGGACAGGACCACGAACACTGAAGCTTTCTTT.